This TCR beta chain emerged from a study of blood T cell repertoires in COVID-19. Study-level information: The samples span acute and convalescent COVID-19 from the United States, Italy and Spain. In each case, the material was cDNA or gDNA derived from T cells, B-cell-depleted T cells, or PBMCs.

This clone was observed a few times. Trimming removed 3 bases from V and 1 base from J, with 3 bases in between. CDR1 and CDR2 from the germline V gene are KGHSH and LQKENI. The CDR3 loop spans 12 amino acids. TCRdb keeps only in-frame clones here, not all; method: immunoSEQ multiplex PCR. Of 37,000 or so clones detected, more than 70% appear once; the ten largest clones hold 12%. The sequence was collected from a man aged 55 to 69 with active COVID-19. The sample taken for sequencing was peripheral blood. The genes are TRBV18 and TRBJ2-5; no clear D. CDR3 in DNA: TGTGCCAGCTCACCGAGCCAAGAGACCCAGTACTTC. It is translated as CASSPSQETQYF.